Sequencing of this T cell receptor beta chain was carried out in a study of cytomegalovirus exposure and HLA in healthy donors. Study observations and caveats: Productive status was seen about 87% or about 30% of the time for most TCR beta V segments in an earlier analysis. More clonal expansion characterized HLA-associated TCR beta chains than equally common others in a later analysis. Researchers reported in a later analysis that a missense DCLRE1C variant was tied to TCR beta V- and J-gene trimming.

The CDR3 length is 16 residues. Unmatched junction bases numbered 7, after V lost 0 bases and J lost 2 bases. Germline CDR1 reads KGHSH; CDR2 reads LQKENI. This clone was detected only a few times. Antigen: not known. The sample contains more than one DNA sequence encoding this CDR3. This PCR relied on a set of 60 Vbeta primers and 13 Jbeta primers. Repertoires were generated with immunoSEQ multiplex PCR, while TCRdb's copy carries only in-frame clones and drops some. The sample carries some 200,000 clones, around 64% recorded once. The sample comprised PBMCs. This sequence originates from a man between 40 and 49 years old in good health and CMV-seropositive. The chain recombines TRBV18 with TRBJ2-7, with 7 bases that match TRBD1. CDR3 protein: CASSPPRTGSTYEQYF. CDR3 in DNA: TGTGCCAGCTCACCACCTCGGACAGGATCTACCTACGAGCAGTACTTC.